This is a list of T cell receptor beta chains from one sample in a study of blood T cell repertoires in COVID-19. Assay: immunoSEQ multiplex PCR; the TCRdb copy retains only in-frame clones and omits some. The sample yields 400,000 to 550,000 clones, around 89% seen once. Sample: peripheral blood. These receptor sequences come from a woman in her twenties or thirties with acute or convalescent COVID-19. Each CDR3 is given with its conserved first and last residue. The D gene is left open where the match is weak.

j_gene | v_gene | d_gene | CDR3aa
TRBJ1-5 | TRBV7-8 | NA | CASAEIYSNQPQHF
TRBJ1-2 | TRBV27 | NA | CASKFQSGGYTF
TRBJ1-6 | TRBV5-6 | TRBD1 | CASSRRQGAASPLHF
TRBJ1-1 | TRBV27 | TRBD1 | CASRVTGTGIEAFF
TRBJ2-1 | TRBV12-3/TRBV12-4 | NA | CASSLGGDEQFF
TRBJ2-2 | TRBV9 | NA | CASSVAEANTGELFF
TRBJ2-5 | TRBV7-9 | NA | CASSQMVAGPETQYF
TRBJ1-4 | TRBV30 | NA | CAWSVAEAATNEKLFF
TRBJ1-3 | TRBV7-6 | TRBD1 | CASSNRAYRGRLSGNTIYF
TRBJ2-7 | TRBV5-6 | NA | CASSSGTFYEQYF
TRBJ2-3 | TRBV5-1 | NA | CASSLRVISADTQYF
TRBJ2-2 | TRBV5-5 | TRBD1 | CASSFPGTGLTGELFF
TRBJ2-3 | TRBV24-1 | TRBD1 | CATSEGGQVTDTQYF
TRBJ2-7 | TRBV27 | NA | CASSFRGGSYEQYF
TRBJ1-2 | TRBV12-3/TRBV12-4 | NA | CASSEAEIYGYTF
TRBJ1-5 | TRBV6-1 | TRBD1 | CASSERGQGGQHF
TRBJ2-1 | TRBV29-1 | TRBD2 | CSVEVRGGPNEQFF
TRBJ2-3 | TRBV4-1 | TRBD2 | CASSHSGGPSDTQYF
TRBJ1-6 | TRBV2 | NA | CASSATMDSYSPLHF
TRBJ2-1 | TRBV27 | TRBD2 | CASSGAGGVRNEQFF
TRBJ1-1 | TRBV7-9 | NA | CASSLVGNTEAFF
TRBJ2-4 | TRBV2 | TRBD2 | CASSERRGGINIQYF
TRBJ1-6 | TRBV4-2 | NA | CASSQDILNSPLHF
TRBJ2-6 | TRBV5-6 | TRBD2 | CASSLGPGGSGANVLTF
TRBJ2-7 | TRBV3-1/TRBV3-2 | NA | CASSQAGAYEQYF
TRBJ1-1 | TRBV5-6 | NA | CASSSRNTGSYTEAFF
TRBJ1-1 | TRBV5-6 | NA | CASSYDILNTEAFF
TRBJ1-1 | TRBV27 | TRBD1 | CASSLTRTGGNTEAFF
TRBJ1-5 | TRBV6-5 | TRBD1 | CASSYGTGTSDQPQHF
TRBJ2-5 | TRBV5-8 | NA | CASTLRAGAKTQYF
TRBJ2-5 | TRBV5-1 | TRBD2 | CASSLPSSGGETQYF
TRBJ1-2 | TRBV30 | NA | CAWTGAGGYTF
TRBJ2-1 | TRBV19 | TRBD2 | CASSAGGAMLSYNEQFF
TRBJ1-2 | TRBV28 | TRBD1 | CASNPSRDRGQPNYGYTF
TRBJ1-2 | TRBV4-1 | TRBD1 | CASSQENTGGYYGYTF
TRBJ2-5 | TRBV3-1/TRBV3-2 | TRBD1 | CASSQRAGGIETQYF
TRBJ2-1 | TRBV9 | NA | CASSVQWYDEQFF
TRBJ2-3 | TRBV11-2 | TRBD1 | CASSLAGTARWNTQYF
TRBJ2-3 | TRBV11-2 | NA | CASSLTTSTDTQYF
TRBJ2-7 | TRBV11-2 | NA | CASSFPGQSYEQYF
TRBJ2-1 | TRBV6-5 | TRBD2 | CASSYEAGGGEQFF
TRBJ1-5 | TRBV7-9 | TRBD1 | CASSFNRGSNQPQHF
TRBJ2-5 | TRBV12-3/TRBV12-4 | TRBD1 | CASSPVAGGPQYF